A selection of T cell receptor beta chains follows, all from one sample in a study of T cell responses to AZD1222 COVID-19 vaccine. The method was immunoSEQ multiplex PCR; TCRdb's version includes in-frame clones alone and lacks a portion of them. In the table there are more than 95,000 clones, 90% of which are singletons. Sequences were derived from peripheral blood, sampled on day 0 of MenACWY control vaccination. All receptors come from an adult in good health. The CDR3 runs from the conserved cysteine through the conserved F or W. Each record gives: D gene, V gene, J gene, clone size, CDR3 protein, CDR3 DNA. A D gene is named only where the DNA matches it firmly. Part of the rows lack a size; the others show once, few, many or a class for expanded clones.

>NA|TRBV24-1|TRBJ1-5|NA
CATSDTRSGQPQHF
TGTGCCACCAGTGACACCCGGTCGGGTCAGCCCCAGCATTTT
>TRBD1|TRBV9|TRBJ1-4|NA
CASSGNRQGDTLEKLFF
TGTGCCAGCAGCGGGAACCGACAGGGGGATACACTTGAAAAACTGTTTTTT
>TRBD2|TRBV3-1/TRBV3-2|TRBJ2-5|NA
CASSQGAGREETQYF
TGTGCCAGCAGCCAAGGGGCAGGGAGGGAGGAGACCCAGTACTTC
>TRBD2|TRBV27|TRBJ2-3|NA
CASSFLAGPDFTDTQYF
TGTGCCAGCAGTTTTCTAGCGGGGCCCGATTTCACAGATACGCAGTATTTT
>TRBD2|TRBV5-1|TRBJ2-5|NA
CASSLAPAGEGETQYF
TGCGCCAGCAGCTTGGCCCCAGCGGGAGAGGGAGAGACCCAGTACTTC
>NA|TRBV9|TRBJ2-7|NA
CASSRGGSSYEQYF
TGTGCCAGCAGCCGGGGTGGCAGCTCCTACGAGCAGTACTTC
>NA|TRBV5-4|TRBJ1-1|NA
CASSPRDTVNTEAFF
TGTGCCAGCAGCCCGCGTGACACCGTGAACACTGAAGCTTTCTTT
>NA|TRBV9|TRBJ1-2|once
CASSVGGYGYTF
TGTGCCAGCAGCGTAGGAGGGTATGGCTACACCTTC
>NA|TRBV5-1|TRBJ2-1|NA
CASTVRRMGNEQFF
TGCGCCAGCACGGTGAGGAGAATGGGCAATGAGCAGTTCTTC
>NA|TRBV15|TRBJ1-5|NA
CATSRDKPALNQPQHF
TGTGCCACCAGCAGAGATAAACCGGCACTCAATCAGCCCCAGCATTTT
>TRBD1|TRBV2|TRBJ2-2|NA
CASSERQGINTGELFF
TGTGCCAGCAGTGAAAGACAGGGAATTAACACCGGGGAGCTGTTTTTT
>TRBD2|TRBV19|TRBJ2-1|NA
CASSQSGAIYNEQFF
TGTGCCAGTAGTCAGAGCGGGGCCATCTACAATGAGCAGTTCTTC
>NA|TRBV12-3/TRBV12-4|TRBJ1-6|NA
CASSRNQDSPLHF
TGTGCCAGCAGTAGAAATCAAGATTCACCCCTCCACTTT
>TRBD2|TRBV3-1/TRBV3-2|TRBJ2-2|NA
CASSQVRLAGGTGELFF
TGTGCCAGCAGCCAAGTGAGGCTAGCGGGGGGGACCGGGGAGCTGTTTTTT
>TRBD2|TRBV6-4|TRBJ2-1|few
CASSEQTSGTDEQFF
TGTGCCAGCAGCGAACAAACTAGCGGGACAGATGAGCAGTTCTTC
>NA|TRBV4-1|TRBJ2-3|NA
CASSQARSTPSTDTQYF
TGCGCCAGCAGCCAAGCTCGGTCTACCCCAAGCACAGATACGCAGTATTTT
>TRBD2|TRBV4-1|TRBJ2-5|NA
CASSQRVDSGGVETQYF
TGCGCCAGCAGCCAGAGGGTGGATAGCGGGGGGGTTGAGACCCAGTACTTC
>NA|TRBV6-6|TRBJ1-5|NA
CASSKEAYSNQPQHF
TGTGCCAGCTCAAAGGAGGCTTATAGCAATCAGCCCCAGCATTTT
>NA|TRBV7-9|TRBJ1-1|NA
CASSLAIQGTEAFF
TGTGCCAGCAGCTTAGCTATACAGGGAACTGAAGCTTTCTTT
>NA|TRBV18|TRBJ2-5|NA
CASSKTIGEETQYF
TGTGCCAGCTCAAAAACAATCGGGGAAGAGACCCAGTACTTC
>NA|TRBV10-3|TRBJ1-5|NA
CAISESRAASNQPQHF
TGTGCCATCAGTGAGTCGCGGGCAGCTAGCAATCAGCCCCAGCATTTT
>NA|TRBV10-2|TRBJ1-3|NA
CASSETFSSGNTIYF
TGCGCCAGCAGTGAGACATTTTCCTCTGGAAACACCATATATTTT
>NA|TRBV11-3|TRBJ1-5|NA
CASSPQQGSPFMGNQPQHF
TGTGCCAGCAGCCCGCAACAGGGTTCGCCATTTATGGGCAATCAGCCCCAGCATTTT
>NA|TRBV3-1/TRBV3-2|TRBJ1-6|NA
CASSQGTLRNSPLHF
TGTGCCAGCAGCCAAGGGACACTGCGTAATTCACCCCTCCACTTT
>NA|TRBV21-1|TRBJ1-1|NA
CASSKVSYTGMNTEAFF
TGTGCCAGCAGCAAAGTGTCTTACACCGGGATGAACACTGAAGCTTTCTTT
>TRBD1|TRBV28|TRBJ1-2|NA
CASSLTLGTGDYGYTF
TGTGCCAGCAGTTTGACCCTGGGGACAGGTGACTATGGCTACACCTTC
>TRBD1|TRBV4-2|TRBJ2-3|NA
CASSQDGGTGVTDTQYF
TGTGCCAGCAGCCAAGATGGCGGGACAGGGGTCACAGATACGCAGTATTTT
>NA|TRBV7-2|TRBJ1-4|NA
CASSLAGLNEKLFF
TGTGCCAGCAGCCTAGCGGGCCTCAATGAAAAACTGTTTTTT
>NA|TRBV28|TRBJ1-6|NA
CASSRGGPSYNSPLHF
TGTGCCAGCAGTCGAGGGGGGCCCTCCTATAATTCACCCCTCCACTTT
>NA|TRBV7-9|TRBJ1-1|NA
CASSLGQGSVTEAFF
TGTGCCAGCAGCTTAGGGCAGGGTAGTGTTACTGAAGCTTTCTTT
>NA|TRBV11-2|TRBJ2-3|NA
CASSFGLGSADTQYF
TGTGCCAGCAGTTTCGGACTCGGTTCCGCAGATACGCAGTATTTT
>TRBD1|TRBV27|TRBJ2-7|NA
CASSFLPDRVYEQYF
TGTGCCAGCAGTTTCCTCCCGGACAGGGTCTACGAGCAGTACTTC
>NA|TRBV28|TRBJ1-2|NA
CASRADRSGGYTF
TGTGCCAGCAGGGCCGACAGGTCCGGCGGCTACACCTTC
>NA|TRBV11-1|TRBJ2-5|NA
CASNPTPKETQYF
TGTGCCAGCAACCCGACCCCGAAGGAGACCCAGTACTTC
>NA|TRBV7-2|TRBJ1-3|NA
CASSLGGGRPRNTIYF
TGTGCCAGCAGCTTAGGAGGGGGAAGACCCAGGAACACCATATATTTT
>TRBD1|TRBV18|TRBJ1-5|NA
CASSPVRTGRSPGNQPQHF
TGTGCCAGCTCACCAGTAAGGACAGGTCGAAGTCCCGGGAATCAGCCCCAGCATTTT
>TRBD2|TRBV5-1|TRBJ2-7|NA
CASSLAVAGVQYEQYF
TGCGCCAGCAGCTTGGCTGTAGCGGGAGTTCAATACGAGCAGTACTTC
>NA|TRBV5-6|TRBJ2-7|NA
CASSHNRGGEQYF
TGTGCCAGCAGCCACAACAGGGGAGGTGAGCAGTACTTC
>NA|TRBV6-2/TRBV6-3|TRBJ2-4|NA
CASSYRHLAKNIQYF
TGTGCCAGCAGTTACCGGCACCTAGCCAAAAACATTCAGTACTTC
>NA|TRBV5-4|TRBJ2-5|NA
CASSLEAGQETQYF
TGTGCCAGCAGCTTAGAGGCGGGTCAAGAGACCCAGTACTTC
>TRBD1|TRBV6-2/TRBV6-3|TRBJ2-3|NA
CASSQGQGETDTQYF
TGTGCCAGCAGCCAAGGACAGGGGGAAACAGATACGCAGTATTTT
>NA|TRBV4-1|TRBJ2-2|NA
CASSQGVSGSRELFF
TGCGCCAGCAGCCAAGGAGTATCTGGAAGTCGGGAGCTGTTTTTT
>TRBD2|TRBV6-1|TRBJ2-2|NA
CASSERRLAGLTGELFF
TGTGCCAGCAGTGAACGGAGACTAGCGGGACTCACCGGGGAGCTGTTTTTT
>NA|TRBV6-8|TRBJ1-4|few
CASYTRAGGTEKLFF
TGTGCCAGCTACACCAGGGCGGGGGGAACCGAAAAACTGTTTTTT
>NA|TRBV27|TRBJ1-4|NA
CASSSSGAANEKLFF
TGTGCCAGCAGCTCTTCGGGCGCGGCTAATGAAAAACTGTTTTTT
>TRBD1|TRBV3-1/TRBV3-2|TRBJ2-3|NA
CASSRRGQGLTDTQYF
TGTGCCAGCAGCCGCCGGGGACAGGGTCTTACAGATACGCAGTATTTT
>TRBD2|TRBV3-1/TRBV3-2|TRBJ2-5|once
CASSQPGLAIRETQYF
TGTGCCAGCAGCCAACCGGGACTAGCAATCCGGGAGACCCAGTACTTC
>TRBD1|TRBV7-9|TRBJ1-2|NA
CASSSRDRGLYGYTF
TGTGCCAGCAGCTCCCGGGACAGGGGGCTCTATGGCTACACCTTC